Following are 11 T cell receptor beta chains from one sample sequenced in a study of T cells in Graves' hyperthyroidism and ophthalmopathy. Amplified regions were TCR beta CDR3 sequences from RNA transcripts. Using the HTBI primer set, a first-round RT-PCR was run on the TCR CDR3. TCRdb ran MiXCR on the multiplex PCR reads and lists one entry per CDR3 protein. The sample consists of 500,000 to 700,000 distinct CDR3 sequences, roughly a sixth of them appearing once. Input material: blood. These receptors came from a woman aged 18-29 years with Graves' hyperthyroidism.

This clonotype has only a few counts. One end of the junction fails to match germline, which may point to a read error. This chain connects TRBV5-8 to TRBJ2-5, with D possibly matching TRBD2 (5 bases). CDR1 and CDR2 from the germline V gene are SGHTS and YDEGEE. CDR3 size: 16 residues. The CDR3 bases are TGTGCCGGCAGCTTGGGGTTCGGGAACAGCCAAGAGACCCAGTACTTC. Translation gives CAGSLGFGNSQETQYF.

This sequence joins TRBV12-3 or TRBV12-4 and TRBJ2-2; D gene ambiguous. V dropped 2 bases and J dropped 11 bases, with 12 bases sitting between them. There are 13 residues in the CDR3. The CDR3 region is CASSLKGPGELFF. CDR3 bases: TGTGCCAGCAGTTTAAAGGGCCCTGGAGAGCTGTTTTTT.

Turning to this clonotype: A single base separates this from a much larger clone, so it may be a read error. The chain joins TRBV5-5 to TRBJ2-1, with D possibly being TRBD1 (6 bases). Germline V CDR1 and CDR2: SGHKS, YYEKEE (reference sequence). V was clipped by 6 bases and J by 1 base, with 8 bases between them. The length of the CDR3 is 13 residues. CDR3 protein: CASNRASYNEQFF. For the CDR3, the DNA is TGTGCCAGCAACAGGGCGTCCTACAATGAGCAGTTCTTC.

Ten or more counts support this clonotype. The gene calls are TRBV12-3 or TRBV12-4 and TRBJ1-1; no reliable D call. Between the trimmed V and J ends, which lost 6 bases and 1 base, there was a span of 15 bases. CDR3 length equals 15 residues. CDR3 region: CASSPPGTSNTEAFF. The CDR3 DNA follows: TGTGCCAGCAGCCCCCCGGGCACGTCGAACACTGAAGCTTTCTTT.

This clonotype was picked up many times. The chain combines TRBV11-2 with TRBJ1-2, with D uncertain. Germline-derived CDR1 and CDR2 are SGHAT and FQNNGV. CDR3 size: 14 residues. V lost 3 bases to trimming and J lost 0 bases, with 8 bases between them. CDR3 sequence: CASSFGEANYGYTF. The CDR3 DNA follows: TGTGCCAGCAGCTTCGGGGAAGCTAACTATGGCTACACCTTC.

There are many counts of this clonotype. CDR3 in DNA: TGTGCCAGCAGCCGGACTAGCGGGAGTGGAGATACGCAGTATTTT. Translation: CASSRTSGSGDTQYF. The chain is built from TRBV14 and TRBJ2-3, with 13 positions matching TRBD2. J lost 5 bases, V lost 4 bases, and 3 bases had no gene match. Germline lookup yields CDR1 SGHDN and CDR2 FVKESK. This CDR3 region has 15 residues.

The chain recombines TRBV2 with TRBJ1-3; no clear D gene. CDR1 and CDR2 from the germline V gene are SNHLY and FYNNEI. The ends were cut back, 3 bases at V and 3 bases at J, with 12 bases in the middle. The CDR3 totals 15 residues. CDR3 sequence: CASSDDTGSGNTIYF. CDR3 DNA: TGTGCCAGCAGTGATGACACGGGGAGTGGAAACACCATATATTTT.

This clonotype was observed at least ten times. The V gene is TRBV27, the J gene TRBJ2-1; 9 nucleotides align to TRBD1. CDR1 and CDR2 from the germline V gene are MNHEY and SMNVEV (reference sequence). After removal of 4 bases from V and 8 bases from J, the junction contained 9 bases not matched to a gene. This CDR3 is 15 amino acids long. CDR3 DNA sequence: TGTGCCAGCAGTTCCAAGACCGGGACAGGGTATGAGCAGTTCTTC. Translation gives CASSSKTGTGYEQFF.

This clonotype was seen repeatedly, ten times or more. J is TRBJ2-3 and V is TRBV7-8, with 9 bases identical to TRBD2. The ends lost 6 bases at V and 1 base at J; junction bases unmatched: 14. Germline V CDR1 and CDR2: SGHVS, FQNEAQ. This CDR3 has 18 residues. CDR3 in amino acids: CASSSVISSGARTDTQYF. The CDR3 region has the DNA TGTGCCAGCAGTTCGGTCATCTCTAGCGGGGCCCGCACAGATACGCAGTATTTT.

This chain joins TRBV7-2 and TRBJ1-3; D is undetermined. V lost 0 bases and J 8 bases, leaving 8 bases between the germline ends. The CDR3 is 13 amino acids. CDR1 is SGHTA, CDR2 FQGNSA, per germline. The CDR3 protein is CASSLAREDTIYF. CDR3 DNA sequence: TGTGCCAGCAGCTTAGCGCGGGAAGACACCATATATTTT.

The chain combines TRBV12-5 with TRBJ1-1; possible D gene TRBD1, 5 bases. The CDR3 is made up of 16 amino acids. Per germline, CDR1 LGHNT and CDR2 FRNRAP. The V gene lost 4 bases and the J gene lost 7 bases, with 22 bases spanning the gap. CDR3 sequence: CASGSVQWGIRLEAFF. In DNA, the CDR3 is TGTGCTAGTGGTTCGGTACAATGGGGGATCCGTCTTGAAGCTTTCTTT.